The entry below describes one TCR beta chain. Its target is unknown. CDR1 is SGHAT, CDR2 FQNNGV, per germline. CDR3 length: 13 residues. V shed 5 bases and J 8 bases; nucleotides not matched to a gene: 3. These data are taken from a study of blood T cells in healthy people across ages. The use of a sample-barcoded 5' primer and a J-beta primer mix characterized a second PCR of about 7 to 12 cycles. A single record per CDR3 protein comes from TCRdb applying MiXCR to the 5' RACE reads. The table has 600,000 to 900,000 distinct CDR3 sequences, roughly 25% seen once. Regarding the study as a whole: Greater diversity and more naive CD4+ cells were seen in long-lived donors than in aged donors.

Drawing of peripheral blood yielded ten milliliters from each donor. The same sample was also used in a study of T cells of mothers and their children. That publication notes: It was related mother-child pairs that showed slightly higher overlap than unrelated pairs, without reaching significance.

This sequence originates from a boy younger than 18 in good health. The V and J genes are TRBV11-2 and TRBJ2-1; 10 bases align to TRBD2. The sequencing sample was made of blood. CDR3 sequence: CASSIGLADEQFF. The CDR3 nucleotides are TGTGCCAGCAGCATTGGACTAGCGGATGAGCAGTTCTTC.